This T cell receptor (beta chain) is from a study of cytomegalovirus exposure and HLA in healthy donors. Study background: There were 90 million to 130 million unique TCR beta sequences, drawn from roughly 200 million T cells, in an earlier analysis. General study findings and limits: The majority of CMV-associated TCR beta chains were reported as apparently HLA-restricted in a later analysis.

CDR3 length equals 15 residues. V lost 0 bases to trimming and J lost 6 bases, with 15 bases between them. CDR1 MNHEY and CDR2 SVGAGI come from the germline V gene. PCR involved 60 Vbeta and 13 Jbeta primers. Clones were sequenced by immunoSEQ multiplex PCR, and TCRdb holds only the in-frame ones, with some missing. The sample has 100,000 or so clones; nearly 80% are singletons. The table lists this clone with a count of one. Its antigen is still unknown. The same CDR3 can be traced to other DNA sequences in this sample. Sequenced material: PBMCs. The rearrangement joins TRBV6-5 to TRBJ2-7; TRBD2 is a possible D gene (6 bases). This clonotype originated in a woman in her forties in good health and CMV-seropositive. The CDR3 nucleotides read TGTGCCAGCAGTTACTCCGGGGGTCGGCGGGGCGAGCAGTACTTC. Translation: CASSYSGGRRGEQYF.